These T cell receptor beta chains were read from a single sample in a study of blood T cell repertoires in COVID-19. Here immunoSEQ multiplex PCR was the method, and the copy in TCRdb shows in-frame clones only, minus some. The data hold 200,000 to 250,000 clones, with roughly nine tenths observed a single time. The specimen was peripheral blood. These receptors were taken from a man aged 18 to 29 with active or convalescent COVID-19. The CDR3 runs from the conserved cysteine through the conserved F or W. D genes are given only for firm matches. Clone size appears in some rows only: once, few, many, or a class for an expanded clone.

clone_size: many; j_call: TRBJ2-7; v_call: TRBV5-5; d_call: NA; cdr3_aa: CASSPRGSYEQYF; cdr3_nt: TGTGCCAGCAGCCCCCGCGGCTCGTACGAGCAGTACTTC
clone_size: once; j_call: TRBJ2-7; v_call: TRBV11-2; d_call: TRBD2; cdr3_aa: CASSLSRLAVAYEQYF; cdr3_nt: TGTGCCAGCAGCTTATCCCGACTAGCGGTTGCCTACGAGCAGTACTTC
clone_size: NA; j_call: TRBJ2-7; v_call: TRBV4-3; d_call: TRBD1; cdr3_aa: CASSQSGQGIYEQYF; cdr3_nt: TGCGCCAGCAGCCAGTCGGGACAGGGGATCTACGAGCAGTACTTC
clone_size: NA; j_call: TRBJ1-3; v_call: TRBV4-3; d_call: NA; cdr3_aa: CASSQGAVHSGNTIYF; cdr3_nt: TGCGCCAGCAGCCAAGGTGCAGTCCACTCTGGAAACACCATATATTTT
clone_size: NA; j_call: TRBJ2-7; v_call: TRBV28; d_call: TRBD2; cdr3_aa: CASSSYLAGSAYEQYF; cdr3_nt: TGTGCCAGCAGTTCATACCTAGCGGGATCGGCGTACGAGCAGTACTTC
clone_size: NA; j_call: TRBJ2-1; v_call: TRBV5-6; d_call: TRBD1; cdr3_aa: CASSFSGTASNWQFF; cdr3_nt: TGTGCCAGCAGCTTCTCCGGGACAGCCAGCAATTGGCAGTTCTTC
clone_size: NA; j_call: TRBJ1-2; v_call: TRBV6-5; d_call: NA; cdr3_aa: CASSQLSGQYYGYTF; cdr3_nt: TGTGCCAGCAGCCAGCTGAGCGGACAGTACTATGGCTACACCTTC
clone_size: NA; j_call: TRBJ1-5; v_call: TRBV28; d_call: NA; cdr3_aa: CASSLGTGLLNQPQHF; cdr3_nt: TGTGCCAGCAGTTTAGGTACAGGCCTCCTCAATCAGCCCCAGCATTTT
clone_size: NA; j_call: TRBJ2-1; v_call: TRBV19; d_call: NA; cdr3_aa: CASSRTSRGGLNEQFF; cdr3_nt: TGTGCCAGTAGTAGGACCTCTAGAGGCGGGCTGAATGAGCAGTTCTTC
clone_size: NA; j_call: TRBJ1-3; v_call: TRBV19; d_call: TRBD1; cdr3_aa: CASSPDRASGNTIYF; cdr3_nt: TGTGCCAGTAGTCCGGACAGGGCCTCTGGAAACACCATATATTTT
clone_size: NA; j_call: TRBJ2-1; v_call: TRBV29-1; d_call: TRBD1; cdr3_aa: CSVGQGYNEQFF; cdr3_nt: TGCAGCGTTGGACAGGGTTACAATGAGCAGTTCTTC
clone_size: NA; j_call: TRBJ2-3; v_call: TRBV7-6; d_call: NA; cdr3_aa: CASSVRGSAASTDTQYF; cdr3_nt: TGTGCCAGCAGCGTCCGTGGGAGCGCCGCTAGCACAGATACGCAGTATTTT
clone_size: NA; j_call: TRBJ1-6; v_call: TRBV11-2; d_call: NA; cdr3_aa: CASTLQGPRPPLHF; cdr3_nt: TGTGCCAGCACCCTACAGGGACCAAGGCCACCCCTCCACTTT
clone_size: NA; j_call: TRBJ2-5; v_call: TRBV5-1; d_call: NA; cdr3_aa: CASSLLARRQETQYF; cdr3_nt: TGCGCCAGCAGCTTGTTAGCCAGAAGACAAGAGACCCAGTACTTC
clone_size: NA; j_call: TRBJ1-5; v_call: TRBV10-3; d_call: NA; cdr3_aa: CAISPGNQPQHF; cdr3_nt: TGTGCCATCAGTCCGGGCAATCAGCCCCAGCATTTT
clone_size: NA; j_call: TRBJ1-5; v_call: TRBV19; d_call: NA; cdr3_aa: CASSIRVAGVQPQHF; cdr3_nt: TGTGCCAGTAGTATAAGGGTGGCAGGGGTTCAGCCCCAGCATTTT
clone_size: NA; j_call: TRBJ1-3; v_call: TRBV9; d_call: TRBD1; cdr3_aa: CASSGQGFGNTIYF; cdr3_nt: TGTGCCAGCAGCGGACAGGGATTCGGAAACACCATATATTTT
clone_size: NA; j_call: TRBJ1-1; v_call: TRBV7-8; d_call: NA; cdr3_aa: CASSLDGYTEAFF; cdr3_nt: TGTGCCAGCAGCTTAGACGGGTACACTGAAGCTTTCTTT
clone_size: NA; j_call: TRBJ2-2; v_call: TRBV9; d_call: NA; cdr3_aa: CASSVGQANTGELFF; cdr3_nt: TGTGCCAGCAGCGTAGGCCAGGCGAACACCGGGGAGCTGTTTTTT
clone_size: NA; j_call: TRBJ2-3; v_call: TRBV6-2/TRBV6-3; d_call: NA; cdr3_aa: CASSQPGLSNTQYF; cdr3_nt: TGTGCCAGCAGTCAACCGGGACTCTCGAATACGCAGTATTTT
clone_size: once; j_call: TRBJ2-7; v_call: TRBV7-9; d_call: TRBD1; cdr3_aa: CASSLGTGSYEQYF; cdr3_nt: TGTGCCAGCAGCCTCGGGACAGGATCCTACGAGCAGTACTTC
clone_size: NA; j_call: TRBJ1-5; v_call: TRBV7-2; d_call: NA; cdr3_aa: CASSLDSYSNQPQHF; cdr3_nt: TGTGCCAGCAGCTTGGACAGTTATAGCAATCAGCCCCAGCATTTT
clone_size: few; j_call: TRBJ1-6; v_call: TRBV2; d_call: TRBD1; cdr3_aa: CASTPGTEYSPLHF; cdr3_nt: TGTGCCAGCACTCCCGGGACAGAGTATTCACCCCTCCACTTT
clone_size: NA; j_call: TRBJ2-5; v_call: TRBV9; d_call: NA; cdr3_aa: CASSVARGSETQYF; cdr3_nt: TGTGCCAGCAGCGTAGCAAGGGGGTCGGAGACCCAGTACTTC